Following are 9 T cell receptor beta chains from one sample sequenced in a study of T cell responses to AZD1222 COVID-19 vaccine. Method: immunoSEQ multiplex PCR; TCRdb's copy keeps in-frame clones and lacks some. The table includes 100,000 to 150,000 clones, around 91% detected once. The material was peripheral blood, obtained on day 0 of AZD1222 vaccination. Receptors originate from an adult in good health.

The CDR3 coding sequence is TGTGCCACCAGTGATAGAGGGTTGGGCCAGCCCCAGCATTTT. This translates into CATSDRGLGQPQHF. The rearrangement links TRBV24-1 to TRBJ1-5; D is undetermined. The CDR3 covers 14 residues. Germline lookup yields CDR1 KGHDR and CDR2 SFDVKD. Trimming shortened V by 3 bases and J by 7 bases, and 12 bases separated the two germline ends.

The table lists this clone with a few counts. The genes are TRBV6-1 and TRBJ2-4, with D hard to call. This CDR3 is 15 amino acids long. V gave up 3 bases and J gave up 6 bases, with 15 bases separating them. Germline CDR1 is MNHNS and CDR2 is SASEGT. CDR3 in DNA: TGTGCCAGCAGTGATGGGAACGCCCGAGGAAACATTCAGTACTTC. It yields the protein CASSDGNARGNIQYF.

The genes are TRBV4-1 and TRBJ2-7; D not certain. This CDR3 is built from 14 residues. The germline V and J ends were trimmed by 1 base and 4 bases, with 11 bases remaining between them. Germline CDR1 MGHRA, CDR2 YSYEKL. The CDR3 DNA follows: TGCGCCAGCAGCCAAGGTAACGGTTTATACGAGCAGTACGTC. It yields the protein CASSQGNGLYEQYV.

The J gene is TRBJ2-2, the V gene TRBV5-6, with 7 bases identical to TRBD2. This CDR3 spans 15 amino acids. Germline CDR1 and CDR2: SGHDT and YYEEEE. Unmatched junction bases numbered 5, after V lost 0 bases and J lost 6 bases. The CDR3 is CASSLAGGFAGELFF. The CDR3, as DNA: TGTGCCAGCAGCTTGGCCGGGGGGTTCGCCGGGGAGCTGTTTTTT.

The CDR3 sequence: CASSYPTGTQATGELFF. DNA for the CDR3: TGTGCCAGCAGCTATCCCACCGGGACACAGGCCACCGGGGAGCTGTTTTTT. This sequence joins TRBV5-8 and TRBJ2-2; maybe TRBD1 (6 bases). The V and J ends lost 3 bases and 4 bases respectively, with 19 bases between them. The germline V gene encodes CDR1 SGHTS and CDR2 YDEGEE. CDR3 length: 17 residues.

CDR3 loop: CASSLVGAVDQNIQYF. CDR3 nucleotides: TGTGCCAGCAGCTTAGTGGGCGCTGTGGACCAAAACATTCAGTACTTC. The chain combines TRBV7-8 with TRBJ2-4; D is ambiguous. V lost 1 base, J lost 5 bases, and 15 bases lay in between. Germline V CDR1 and CDR2: SGHVS, FQNEAQ. The CDR3 consists of 16 residues.

As to this clone: The junction does not match germline at one end; this may be a read error. The chain is built from TRBV7-7 and TRBJ2-3, with TRBD2 matching over 8 bases. From germline, CDR1 is SSHAT and CDR2 FNYEAQ (reference sequence). CDR3 length: 15 residues. Here the CDR3 reads CASSLGLAVTDTQYF. In DNA form, the CDR3 reads TGTGCTAGCAGCTTAGGACTAGCAGTGACAGATACGCAGTATTTT.

The chain uses TRBV18 and TRBJ1-2, with D perhaps TRBD1 (6 bases). CDR1 and CDR2 (germline): KGHSH, LQKENI. Trimming removed 2 bases at V and 6 bases at J, with 13 bases between. There are 14 residues in the CDR3. This CDR3 reads CASSPSGGGNGYTF. The CDR3 DNA reads TGTGCCAGCTCACCATCGGGAGGGGGAAATGGCTACACCTTC.

In the case of this clone: It is unclear where the CDR3 begins or ends on the DNA, so no DNA is shown, and the CDR3 is as TCRdb lists it. This sequence joins TRBV24-1 and TRBJ2-3; the table's TRBD2 call for D was not verified on the DNA. Germline CDR1 is KGHDR and CDR2 is SFDVKD. The CDR3 is 13 residues long, ends included. This CDR3 reads CATSSSGEDTQYF.